One and the same sample provided the 13 T cell receptor beta chains below, sequenced in a study of CD8 T cells in Susac syndrome. An input of about 0.5 to 1 ug of RNA was subjected to reverse transcription using random hexamers. TCRdb independently ran MiXCR on the immunoSEQ multiplex PCR reads; one entry per CDR3 protein. In the table there are under 200,000 distinct CDR3 sequences, approximately 95% of which are singletons. Specimen: CD4+ T cells from PBMCs. The origin of the receptors is a human donor in good health.

The rearrangement uses TRBV6-1 and TRBJ2-7; 7 nucleotides line up with TRBD1. The V and J ends lost 6 bases and 5 bases, in that order; junction bases with no gene match: 4. The CDR3 sequence is 12 residues long. CDR1 MNHNS and CDR2 SASEGT come from the germline V gene. The CDR3 spells CASSWDSDEQYV. DNA for the CDR3: TGTGCCAGCAGCTGGGACAGTGACGAGCAGTACGTC.

The chain couples TRBV30 to TRBJ1-5, with 7 bases matching TRBD1. Germline CDR1 and CDR2: GTSNPN and SVGIG (reference sequence). CDR3 size: 15 residues. V gave up 1 base and J gave up 2 bases; unmatched junction bases: 5. The CDR3 sequence is CAWSAGGFGNQPQHF. Written as DNA, the CDR3 is TGTGCCTGGAGTGCAGGGGGATTCGGCAATCAGCCCCAGCATTTT.

This clonotype was counted a single time. The chain has TRBV5-1 and TRBJ2-2; D unresolved. Germline V gene sequence: CDR1 SGHRS, CDR2 YFSETQ. V was cut by 6 bases and J by 5 bases, with 5 bases left in between. This CDR3 is 11 amino acids long. This chain's CDR3 is CASMETGELFF. In nucleotides, the CDR3 is TGCGCCAGCATGGAGACCGGGGAGCTGTTTTTT.

This rearrangement joins TRBV30 to TRBJ2-2, with TRBD2 matching 14 bases. V was pared by 3 bases and J by 7 bases, with 4 bases of the junction left unmatched. The length of the CDR3 is 15 residues. Germline values: CDR1 GTSNPN, CDR2 SVGIG (reference sequence). CDR3 DNA sequence: TGTGCCTGGAGGGGGACTAGCGGGAGTGGCGGGGAGCTGTTTTTT. This sequence encodes CAWRGTSGSGGELFF.

This chain links TRBV27 with TRBJ1-1; possible D gene TRBD1, 6 bases. The length of the CDR3 is 15 residues. V was shortened by 6 bases and J by 1 base, with 15 bases between the two germline ends. Germline-derived CDR1 and CDR2 are MNHEY and SMNVEV (reference sequence). The CDR3 DNA follows: TGTGCCAGCAGACGAGGGACACGGGAGAACACTGAAGCTTTCTTT. Encoded protein: CASRRGTRENTEAFF.

J is TRBJ2-3 and V is TRBV9; D may be TRBD1 or TRBD2 (5 bases each). CDR1 and CDR2 (germline): SGDLS, YYNGEE. This CDR3 has 16 amino acids. Trimming stripped 0 bases from V and 4 bases from J, with 15 bases between. CDR3 sequence (DNA): TGTGCCAGCAGCGTAGTGGGGACCAGATTGTCAGATACGCAGTATTTT. This codes for CASSVVGTRLSDTQYF.

In regard to this clonotype: The junction differs from germline at one of its ends, possibly a read error. The J gene is TRBJ2-4, the V gene TRBV28, with D perhaps matching TRBD1 or TRBD2 (6 bases each). Germline-derived CDR1 and CDR2 are MDHEN and SYDVKM. The CDR3 has 14 residues. CDR3 nucleotide sequence: TGTGCCACCAGTGGGGGGCTGAGGAGGGACATTCAGTACTTC. This codes for CATSGGLRRDIQYF.

The sample holds a few counts of this clonotype. The rearrangement uses TRBV14 and TRBJ1-2; no definite D call. Trimming shortened V by 2 bases and J by 6 bases, and 10 bases separated the two germline ends. This CDR3 has 13 amino acids. Germline V CDR1 and CDR2: SGHDN, FVKESK. In nucleotides, the CDR3 is TGTGCCAGCAGCCAACTCGCTGGAGATGGCTACACCTTC. It yields the protein CASSQLAGDGYTF.

This rearrangement joins TRBV29-1 to TRBJ2-1; a possible D gene is TRBD1 (7 bases). V was pared by 6 bases and J by 2 bases, with 17 bases between. The CDR3 loop spans 15 amino acids. Germline lookup yields CDR1 SQVTM and CDR2 ANQGSEA. The DNA for the CDR3 is TGCAGCGTCGGGGGACAGTCCTGGGCCTACAATGAGCAGTTCTTC. It encodes CSVGGQSWAYNEQFF.

This chain connects TRBV27 to TRBJ1-2; D ambiguous. With 2 bases removed from V and 5 bases from J, the gap between germline ends came to 15 bases. The length of the CDR3 is 15 residues. Per germline, CDR1 MNHEY and CDR2 SMNVEV (reference sequence). The CDR3 coding sequence is TGTGCCAGCAGTTTACGGGCCCTAGACGTGTATGGCTACACCTTC. Its protein is CASSLRALDVYGYTF.

V and J are TRBV30 and TRBJ1-2; no clear D gene. Deletions cut 3 bases from V and 4 bases from J, with 15 bases between. This CDR3 is built from 14 residues. Germline loops: CDR1 GTSNPN, CDR2 SVGIG (reference sequence). The CDR3 sequence: CAWRTPGDGYGYTF. Written as DNA, the CDR3 is TGTGCCTGGAGGACTCCCGGGGATGGCTATGGCTACACCTTC.

The rearrangement uses TRBV29-1 and TRBJ1-2; D call uncertain. With 4 bases removed from V and 6 bases from J, the gap between germline ends came to 12 bases. CDR1 is SQVTM, CDR2 ANQGSEA, per germline. This CDR3 spans 12 amino acids. CDR3 region: CSVGGNGDGYTF. The CDR3 coding sequence is TGCAGCGTTGGCGGGAATGGTGATGGCTACACCTTC.

This chain links TRBV29-1 with TRBJ1-1; D may be TRBD1 (6 bases). This CDR3 is 12 amino acids long. The V end lost 7 bases, the J end lost 4 bases, and 13 bases lay between the germline ends. The germline gives CDR1 SQVTM, CDR2 ANQGSEA. CDR3 sequence reads: CSGIRGGTEAFF. The CDR3 DNA reads as TGCAGCGGAATCAGGGGAGGCACTGAAGCTTTCTTT.